This TCR beta chain was captured in a study of blood T cells in healthy people across ages. Total RNA extraction produced at least 5 micrograms (per sample) for the study. Broader study findings: Considered underestimates were the diversity estimates obtained from one million T cells. Observed TCR beta diversity per million T cells went down as age went up. This fall followed a roughly linear course with age.

About this clonotype: Its target is unknown.

The CDR3 sequence is 16 residues long. V gave up 2 bases and J gave up 2 bases; unmatched junction bases: 4. The germline gives CDR1 SGHRS, CDR2 YFSETQ. Then a second PCR, running roughly 7 to 11 cycles, was carried out with a sample-barcoded 5' primer and a J-beta primer mix. TCRdb called the 5' RACE reads again in MiXCR, with one record for every CDR3 protein. The sample has about 780,000 distinct CDR3 sequences, roughly 26% seen once. This sample was shared with a second study, whose subject was T cells of mothers and their children. This second report adds: Every mother produced more than 8.5 million TCR beta CDR3 reads, whereas every child provided about 3 million.

This TCR was recovered from a boy younger than 18 in good health. The chain combines TRBV5-1 with TRBJ2-3, with 11 nucleotides matching TRBD2. Sequenced material: blood. The CDR3 sequence is CASSFSLAGDTDTQYF. DNA for the CDR3: TGCGCCAGCAGCTTCTCACTAGCGGGGGACACAGATACGCAGTATTTT.